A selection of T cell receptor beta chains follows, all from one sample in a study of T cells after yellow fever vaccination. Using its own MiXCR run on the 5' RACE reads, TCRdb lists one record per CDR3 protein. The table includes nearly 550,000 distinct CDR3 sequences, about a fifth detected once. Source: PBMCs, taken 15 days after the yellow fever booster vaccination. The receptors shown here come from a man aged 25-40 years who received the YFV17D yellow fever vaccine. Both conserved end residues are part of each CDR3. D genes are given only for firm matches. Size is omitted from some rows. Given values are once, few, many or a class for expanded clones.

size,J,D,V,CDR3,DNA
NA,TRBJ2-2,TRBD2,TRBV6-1,CASNGGGLNTGELFF,TGTGCCAGCAACGGGGGGGGACTGAACACCGGGGAGCTGTTTTTT
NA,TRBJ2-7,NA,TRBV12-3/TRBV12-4,CASSTGGVHEQYF,TGTGCCAGCAGTACTGGAGGGGTCCACGAGCAGTACTTC
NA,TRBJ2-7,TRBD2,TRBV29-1,CSAGLAGGSYEQYF,TGCAGCGCGGGACTAGCGGGAGGATCCTACGAGCAGTACTTC
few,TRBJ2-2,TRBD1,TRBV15,CATSREFGQGDTGELFF,TGTGCCACCAGCAGAGAGTTCGGGCAGGGGGACACCGGGGAGCTGTTTTTT
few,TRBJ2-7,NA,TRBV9,CASSVGSNYEQYF,TGTGCCAGCAGCGTAGGCAGCAACTACGAGCAGTACTTC
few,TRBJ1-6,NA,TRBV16,CASSRNSAEPLHF,TGTGCCAGCAGCCGCAATTCGGCTGAACCCCTCCACTTT
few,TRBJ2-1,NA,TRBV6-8,CASSRSRTEKTSEQFF,TGTGCCAGCAGTCGATCCCGGACCGAAAAAACCTCTGAGCAGTTCTTC
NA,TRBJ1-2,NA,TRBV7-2,CASSLTGRGYTF,TGTGCCAGCAGCTTAACAGGGCGAGGCTACACCTTC
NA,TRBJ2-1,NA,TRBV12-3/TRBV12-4,CASSPSGRISGNEQFF,TGTGCCAGCAGTCCTTCGGGACGGATCTCGGGCAATGAGCAGTTCTTC
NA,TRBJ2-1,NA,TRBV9,CASSVVGSASSYNEQFF,TGTGCCAGCAGCGTAGTGGGTAGCGCGAGCTCCTACAATGAGCAGTTCTTC
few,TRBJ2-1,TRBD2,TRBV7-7,CASSLGLAGVVEQFF,TGTGCTAGCAGCTTGGGGCTAGCGGGAGTTGTTGAGCAGTTCTTC
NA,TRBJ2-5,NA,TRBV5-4,CASSPSTQETQYF,TGTGCCAGCAGCCCGTCCACGCAAGAGACCCAGTACTTC
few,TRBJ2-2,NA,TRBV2,CASTWTGELFF,TGTGCCAGCACTTGGACCGGGGAGCTGTTTTTT
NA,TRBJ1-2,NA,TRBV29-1,CSVIRTGPGGYTF,TGCAGCGTGATCCGGACGGGTCCGGGGGGCTACACCTTC
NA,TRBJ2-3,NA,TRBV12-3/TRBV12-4,CASNLDGLNTQYF,TGTGCCAGCAACTTAGATGGGTTAAATACGCAGTATTTT
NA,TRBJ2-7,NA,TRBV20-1,CSAGAVADEQYF,TGCAGTGCTGGAGCGGTCGCGGACGAGCAGTACTTC
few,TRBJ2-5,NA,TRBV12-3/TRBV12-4,CASTYGSKGTQYF,TGTGCCAGCACCTACGGGAGTAAGGGGACCCAGTACTTC
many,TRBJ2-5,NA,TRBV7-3,CASSTLAQETQYF,TGTGCCAGCAGTACATTAGCGCAAGAGACCCAGTACTTC
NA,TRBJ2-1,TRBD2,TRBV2,CASSSSGRGLNEQFF,TGTGCCAGCAGTTCCAGCGGGAGGGGCTTAAATGAGCAGTTCTTC
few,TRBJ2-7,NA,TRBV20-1,CSAKGRLRAAYEQYF,TGCAGTGCTAAGGGACGTTTGCGCGCCGCCTACGAGCAGTACTTC
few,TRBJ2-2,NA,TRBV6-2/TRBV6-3,CASSTPLTGAYTGELFF,TGTGCCAGCAGTACTCCTTTGACAGGCGCCTACACCGGGGAGCTGTTTTTT
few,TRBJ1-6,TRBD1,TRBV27,CATGGSNRNNSPLHF,TGTGCCACAGGGGGTTCGAACAGGAATAATTCACCCCTCCACTTT
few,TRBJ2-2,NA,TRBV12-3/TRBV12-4,CASRVRPDGELFF,TGTGCCAGCAGAGTAAGGCCTGACGGGGAGCTGTTTTTT
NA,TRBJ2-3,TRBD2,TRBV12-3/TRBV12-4,CASRKAGGGDTQYF,TGTGCCAGCAGGAAGGCGGGAGGAGGAGATACGCAGTATTTT
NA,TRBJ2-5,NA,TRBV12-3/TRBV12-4,CASSSQGRGARPYEETQYF,TGTGCCAGCAGTTCCCAGGGAAGAGGGGCACGACCCTATGAAGAGACCCAGTACTTC
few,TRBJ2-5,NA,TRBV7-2,CASSLVSGNRAETQYF,TGTGCCAGCAGCTTAGTCTCGGGGAATCGAGCAGAGACCCAGTACTTC
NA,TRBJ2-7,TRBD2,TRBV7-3,CASSLLAGGREQYF,TGTGCCAGCAGCCTATTAGCGGGAGGCCGGGAGCAGTACTTC
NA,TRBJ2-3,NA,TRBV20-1,CSARVGGSRTDTQYF,TGCAGTGCTCGCGTAGGGGGAAGCCGCACAGATACGCAGTATTTT
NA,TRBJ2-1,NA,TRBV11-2,CASRKILATYNEQFF,TGTGCCAGCAGAAAAATACTAGCTACTTACAATGAGCAGTTCTTC
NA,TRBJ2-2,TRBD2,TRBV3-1,CACTSLAGPGGELFF,TGTGCCTGCACCTCCCTAGCGGGACCAGGAGGGGAGCTGTTTTTT
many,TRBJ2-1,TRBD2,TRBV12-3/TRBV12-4,CASSPPGLGSYNEQFF,TGTGCCAGCAGCCCCCCGGGACTAGGGTCGTACAATGAGCAGTTCTTC
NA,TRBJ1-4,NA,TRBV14,CASSRYGGAGEKLFF,TGTGCCAGCAGCCGATACGGAGGGGCAGGGGAAAAACTGTTTTTT
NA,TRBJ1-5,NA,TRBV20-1,CSARPTNQPQHF,TGCAGTGCTAGGCCGACGAATCAGCCCCAGCATTTT
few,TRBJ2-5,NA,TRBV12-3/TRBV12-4,CASSTSDRGRQETQYF,TGTGCCAGCAGTACCTCGGACAGAGGGCGGCAAGAGACCCAGTACTTC
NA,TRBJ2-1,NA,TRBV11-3,CASSLEGQRYRYNEQFF,TGTGCCAGCAGCTTAGAGGGGCAGCGGTACCGATACAATGAGCAGTTCTTC
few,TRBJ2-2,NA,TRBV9,CASSVGGSGTGELFF,TGTGCCAGCAGCGTAGGGGGGAGCGGCACCGGGGAGCTGTTTTTT
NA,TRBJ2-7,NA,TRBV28,CAVGAEQYF,TGTGCCGTCGGGGCCGAGCAGTACTTC
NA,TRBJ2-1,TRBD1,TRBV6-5,CASSADRAQFF,TGTGCCAGCAGTGCGGACAGGGCGCAGTTCTTC
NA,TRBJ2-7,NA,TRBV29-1,CSARDKTYEQYF,TGCAGCGCACGGGACAAAACCTACGAGCAGTACTTC
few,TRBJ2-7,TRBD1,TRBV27,CASSFRAGGAYEQYF,TGTGCCAGCAGTTTTAGGGCAGGGGGTGCCTACGAGCAGTACTTC
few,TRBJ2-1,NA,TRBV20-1,CSARAYWGRNNEQFF,TGCAGTGCTAGAGCCTACTGGGGACGTAACAATGAGCAGTTCTTC
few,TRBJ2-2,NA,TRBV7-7,CASSYQPSGELFF,TGTGCTAGCAGCTACCAGCCTTCCGGGGAGCTGTTTTTT
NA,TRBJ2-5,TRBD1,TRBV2,CASRENRDRAETQYF,TGTGCCAGCAGGGAGAACCGGGACAGAGCGGAGACCCAGTACTTC
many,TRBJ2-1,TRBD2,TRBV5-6,CASSLSAAGDFHNEQFF,TGTGCCAGCAGCCTATCGGCAGCGGGAGATTTCCACAATGAGCAGTTCTTC
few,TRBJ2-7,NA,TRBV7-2,CASSLSRDFNEQYF,TGTGCCAGCAGCTTGTCCAGGGATTTCAACGAGCAGTACTTC
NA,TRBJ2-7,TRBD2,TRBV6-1,CASSPFLTSGSYEQYF,TGTGCCAGCAGTCCCTTCCTGACTAGCGGGAGCTACGAGCAGTACTTC
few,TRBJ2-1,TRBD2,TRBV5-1,CASSRWSLAESSYNEQFF,TGCGCCAGCAGCCGTTGGAGTCTAGCGGAAAGCTCCTACAATGAGCAGTTCTTC
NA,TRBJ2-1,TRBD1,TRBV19,CACRQGRYNEQFF,TGTGCCTGTAGACAGGGAAGATACAATGAGCAGTTCTTC
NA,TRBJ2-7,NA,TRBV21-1,CASSKGLAGGCEQYF,TGTGCCAGCAGCAAAGGACTAGCGGGAGGATGCGAGCAGTACTTC